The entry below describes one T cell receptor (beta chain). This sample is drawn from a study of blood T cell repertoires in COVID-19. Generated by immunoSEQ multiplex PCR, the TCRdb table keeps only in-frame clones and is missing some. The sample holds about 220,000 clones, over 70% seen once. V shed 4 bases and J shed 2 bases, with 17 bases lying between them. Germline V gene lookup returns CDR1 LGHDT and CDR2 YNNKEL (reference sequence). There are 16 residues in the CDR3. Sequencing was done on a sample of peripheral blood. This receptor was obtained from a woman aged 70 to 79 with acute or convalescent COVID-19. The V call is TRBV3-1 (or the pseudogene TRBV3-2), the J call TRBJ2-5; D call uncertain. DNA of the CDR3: TGTGCCAGCAGCCTTAGCCAGTTAGACCGTCAAGAGACCCAGTACTTC. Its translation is CASSLSQLDRQETQYF.